The clone carrying this T cell receptor beta chain came up once. Its target is not known. It was with 60 Vbeta and 13 Jbeta primers that the PCR ran. Method: immunoSEQ multiplex PCR; TCRdb's copy keeps in-frame clones and lacks some. The top ten clones hold about 1.5% of a sample with around 150,000 clones, around 80% of them seen once. The sample is drawn from a study of cytomegalovirus exposure and HLA in healthy donors. Between the trimmed V and J ends, which lost 2 bases and 9 bases, there was a span of 17 bases. Germline CDR1 and CDR2: MNHEY and SMNVEV (reference sequence). The CDR3 is 15 amino acids. General study findings and limits: Presence/absence comparisons presumed near-even sequencing depth among donors.

Sequencing was performed on PBMCs. The clonotype comes from a male donor in good health and CMV-seronegative. This chain joins TRBV27 and TRBJ1-5, with D unclear. CDR3 nucleotide sequence: TGTGCCAGCAGTTTAGGCGACCCGGTAGCGTGGCCCCAGCATTTT. It specifies CASSLGDPVAWPQHF.